A single sample is the source of the 6 T cell receptor beta chains below, sequenced in a study of blood T cell repertoires in COVID-19. Here immunoSEQ multiplex PCR was the method, and the copy in TCRdb shows in-frame clones only, minus some. The sample lists roughly 100,000 clones, around 87% seen once, with 15% to 20% in the top ten. The sequenced sample was peripheral blood. The receptors here all came from a human donor in a cohort sampled during active COVID-19.

The chain links TRBV28 to TRBJ1-1; 7 nucleotides line up with TRBD1. V shed 10 bases and J 1 base; nucleotides not matched to a gene: 12. The CDR3 has 15 residues. CDR1 is MDHEN, CDR2 SYDVKM, per germline. DNA of the CDR3: TGTGCCACCACCCCTGGGGGACAGCAGAACACTGAAGCTTTCTTT. Encoded protein: CATTPGGQQNTEAFF.

The chain links TRBV5-6 to TRBJ2-5, with D possibly being TRBD1 (6 bases). Germline values: CDR1 SGHDT, CDR2 YYEEEE. Trimming pared 3 bases from V and 0 bases from J, leaving 9 bases between. CDR3 length equals 14 residues. The CDR3 DNA reads as TGTGCCAGCAGCTCTACAGGGTACCAAGAGACCCAGTACTTC. It codes for CASSSTGYQETQYF.

The V call is TRBV9, the J call TRBJ2-3, with a possible D match to TRBD1 (6 bases). Trimming shortened V by 3 bases and J by 4 bases, and 18 bases separated the two germline ends. The CDR3 consists of 16 residues. Looked up from germline, CDR1 is SGDLS and CDR2 is YYNGEE. The CDR3 sequence is CASSGTIQGSADTQYF. The CDR3 DNA follows: TGTGCCAGCAGCGGTACAATACAGGGTTCCGCAGATACGCAGTATTTT.

The J gene is TRBJ2-7, the V gene TRBV6-2 or TRBV6-3; 9 bases map to TRBD1. CDR3 length: 16 residues. J was trimmed by 7 bases and V by 2 bases; bases with no gene match: 12. Per germline, CDR1 MNHEY and CDR2 SVGEGT. CDR3 nucleotide sequence: TGTGCCAGCAGTTACGCCCAAAACAGGGGGCAAATGGAGCAGTACTTC. Translated, it gives CASSYAQNRGQMEQYF.

The J gene is TRBJ1-3, the V gene TRBV7-2; possibly TRBD1 for D (6 bases). Germline V lookup: CDR1 SGHTA, CDR2 FQGNSA. Trimming took 6 bases from V and 0 from J, leaving 12 bases between them. This CDR3 is 15 amino acids long. The CDR3 region is CASRPPGVSGNTIYF. The CDR3 nucleotides are TGTGCCAGCAGACCCCCAGGGGTCTCTGGAAACACCATATATTTT.

The gene calls are TRBV5-4 and TRBJ2-7, with D maybe TRBD1 (6 bases). This CDR3 is 14 amino acids long. The V end lost 5 bases, the J end lost 2 bases, and 14 bases lay between the germline ends. Germline V lookup: CDR1 SGHNT, CDR2 YYREEE (reference sequence). CDR3 sequence reads: CASRSTGQPYEQYF. The CDR3 DNA reads as TGTGCCAGCAGGTCCACGGGACAACCCTACGAGCAGTACTTC.